Below, 22 T cell receptor beta chains from the same sample are listed, as sequenced in a study of T cell repertoires in cytomegalovirus infection. Which antigens these TCRs recognize remains unknown. TCRdb re-analysed the reads in MiXCR, keeping a single row per CDR3 protein. In the table there are fewer than 900,000 distinct CDR3 sequences, about 27% of which are singletons. Sequencing was performed on cultured CD8+ T cells from PBMCs, taken from culture after CMV antigen stimulation. The receptors here all came from a human donor in good health (CMV status not recorded). Some clones in this sample may be carry-over from other donors' samples.

This rearrangement joins TRBV6-6 to TRBJ2-3; 7 bases fit TRBD2. Germline V gene data show CDR1 as MNHNY and CDR2 as SVGAGI (reference sequence). CDR3 length: 17 amino acids. Trimming cost V 0 bases and J 4 bases; bases outside gene matches: 10. The CDR3 spells CASSYSMVGGDPDTQYF. Written as DNA, the CDR3 is TGTGCCAGCAGTTACTCGATGGTGGGGGGGGATCCAGATACGCAGTATTTT.

This chain links TRBV7-9 with TRBJ1-4; D gene uncertain. Germline CDR1 and CDR2: SEHNR and FQNEAQ (reference sequence). V was clipped by 5 bases and J by 8 bases, with 15 bases between them. The CDR3 has 14 residues. The CDR3 loop reads CASSHHEVDEKLFF. The CDR3 DNA sequence: TGTGCCAGCAGCCACCACGAAGTGGACGAAAAACTGTTTTTT.

The rearrangement joins TRBV6-6 to TRBJ2-2, with 9 bases matching TRBD2. The CDR3 extends over 17 amino acids. The ends lost 0 bases at V and 6 bases at J; junction bases unmatched: 8. Germline values: CDR1 MNHNY, CDR2 SVGAGI (reference sequence). The CDR3 spells CASSYSGIAGAAGELFF. CDR3 DNA: TGTGCCAGCAGTTACTCGGGAATAGCGGGAGCGGCCGGGGAGCTGTTTTTT.

The chain joins TRBV6-5 to TRBJ1-6; the match to TRBD1 covers 8 bases. V lost 6 bases to trimming and J lost 8 bases; unmatched junction nucleotides: 9. Germline-derived CDR1 and CDR2 are MNHEY and SVGAGI. This CDR3 has 15 amino acids. The CDR3 DNA is TGTGCCAGCAGGATCAGGGGGCATACGGATTCACCCCTCCACTTT. This sequence encodes CASRIRGHTDSPLHF.

This clonotype turned up a few times. The V and J genes are TRBV6-1 and TRBJ2-1; D possibly corresponds to TRBD2 (6 bases). The V gene lost 5 bases and the J gene lost 0 bases, with 20 bases spanning the gap. This CDR3 is 18 amino acids long. In germline, CDR1 is MNHNS, CDR2 SASEGT. DNA for the CDR3: TGTGCCAGCAGTTTTAAGGTGGGGAGGCTGAGCTCCTACAATGAGCAGTTCTTC. Residues: CASSFKVGRLSSYNEQFF.

This clonotype was detected only a few times. J is TRBJ2-1 and V is TRBV24-1; TRBD1 is a possible D gene (6 bases). V was shortened by 9 bases and J by 5 bases, with 13 bases between the two germline ends. The germline gives CDR1 KGHDR, CDR2 SFDVKD. The CDR3 consists of 13 residues. CDR3 region: CATGHAGDNEQFF. Written as DNA, the CDR3 is TGTGCCACCGGGCATGCAGGGGACAATGAGCAGTTCTTC.

This clonotype was found many times. This chain links TRBV7-6 with TRBJ1-2; maybe TRBD1 (6 bases). Germline-derived CDR1 and CDR2 are SGHVS and FNYEAQ. V lost 1 base, J lost 6 bases, and 18 bases lay in between. This CDR3 is built from 16 residues. CDR3 in amino acids: CASSLGGQRGKDGYTF. In DNA form, the CDR3 reads TGTGCCAGCAGCTTAGGCGGACAGCGGGGGAAGGATGGCTACACCTTC.

This clonotype was picked up a small number of times. The gene calls are TRBV5-4 and TRBJ2-7, with D possibly being TRBD2 (5 bases). The CDR3 runs 13 residues. V lost 0 bases to trimming and J lost 2 bases, with 6 bases between them. Germline CDR1 and CDR2: SGHNT and YYREEE (reference sequence). The DNA of the CDR3 is TGTGCCAGCAGCTTGGAGGAGGCCTACGAGCAGTACTTC. Translating gives CASSLEEAYEQYF.

This clonotype showed up many times. The chain has TRBV12-3 or TRBV12-4 and TRBJ2-1; 12 nucleotides match TRBD2. CDR3 length: 17 residues. Trimming removed 4 bases from V and 1 base from J; junction bases left unmatched: 5. In DNA form, the CDR3 reads TGTGCCAGCAGTTCCACTAGCGGGGGGCCTTCCTACAATGAGCAGTTCTTC. Translation: CASSSTSGGPSYNEQFF.

In DNA form, the CDR3 reads TGTGCCAGCAACCCCAACGGAAGACGTAACTATGGCTACACCTTC. It encodes CASNPNGRRNYGYTF. This chain joins TRBV12-3 or TRBV12-4 and TRBJ1-2; no definite D call. V shed 7 bases and J shed 1 base, with 16 bases lying between them. The CDR3 runs 15 residues.

The rearrangement uses TRBV4-1 and TRBJ1-1; the match to TRBD1 covers 11 bases. From germline, CDR1 is MGHRA and CDR2 YSYEKL. CDR3 length: 14 amino acids. J gave up 6 bases and V 4 bases, and 4 bases lay outside the gene matches. The CDR3 nucleotides are TGCGCCAGCAGCCGTGGACAGGGGGCATCTGAAGCTTTCTTT. Translation gives CASSRGQGASEAFF.

The sample holds many counts of this clonotype. The chain joins TRBV7-2 to TRBJ1-4; D unclear. The CDR3 consists of 14 residues. V shed 5 bases and J shed 8 bases, with 15 bases lying between them. Germline V gene sequence: CDR1 SGHTA, CDR2 FQGNSA. In DNA form, the CDR3 reads TGTGCCAGCAGCCCTGGACCCTTTAGGGAAAAACTGTTTTTT. It yields the protein CASSPGPFREKLFF.

This clonotype was recorded only once. The V call is TRBV20-1, the J call TRBJ2-7; the D is unclear. Deletions cut 6 bases from V and 0 bases from J, with 15 bases between. The CDR3 contains 14 residues. In germline, CDR1 is DFQATT, CDR2 SNEGSKA (reference sequence). The CDR3 here is CSAADSTLSYEQYF. The CDR3 DNA sequence: TGCAGTGCCGCTGACTCAACCCTCTCCTACGAGCAGTACTTC.

The chain links TRBV6-6 to TRBJ2-3, with TRBD2 matching 10 bases. Per the germline V gene, CDR1 is MNHNY and CDR2 is SVGAGI (reference sequence). The V and J ends lost 2 bases and 3 bases, in that order; junction bases with no gene match: 8. The CDR3 length is 17 residues. The CDR3 DNA sequence: TGTGCCAGCAGTTACGGGGGGGGGACTAGCGAAACAGATACGCAGTATTTT. Protein sequence: CASSYGGGTSETDTQYF.

The chain couples TRBV12-3 or TRBV12-4 to TRBJ2-3; no reliable D call. This CDR3 has 13 amino acids. V lost 2 bases and J lost 6, with 9 bases in between. Here the CDR3 reads CASSLRYDDTQYF. In DNA form, the CDR3 reads TGTGCCAGCAGTTTACGGTACGATGATACGCAGTATTTT.

This rearrangement joins TRBV19 to TRBJ2-2; TRBD1 might be the D (6 bases). Trimming pared 2 bases from V and 4 bases from J, leaving 14 bases between. Germline V gives CDR1 LNHDA, CDR2 SQIVND (reference sequence). There are 16 residues in the CDR3. The CDR3 reads CASSIRQGTSTGELFF. The CDR3, as DNA: TGTGCCAGTAGTATACGGCAGGGGACATCCACCGGGGAGCTGTTTTTT. The entire variable domain, with the rest obtained from reference TRBV19 and TRBJ2-2, is as follows: DGGITQSPKYLFRKEGQNVTLSCEQNLNHDAMYWYRQDPGQGLRLIYYSQIVNDFQKGDIAEGYSVSREKKESFPLTVTSAQKNPTAFYLCASSIRQGTSTGELFFGEGSRLTVL.

The chain is built from TRBV12-3 or TRBV12-4 and TRBJ2-1, with TRBD1 matching over 8 bases. This CDR3 has 16 residues. After removal of 4 bases from V and 3 bases from J, the junction contained 8 bases not matched to a gene. This chain's CDR3 is CASSSQQGELYNEQFF. CDR3 nucleotides: TGTGCCAGCAGTTCCCAACAGGGGGAACTCTACAATGAGCAGTTCTTC.

The chain recombines TRBV27 with TRBJ2-3; possibly TRBD1 or TRBD2 for D (5 bases each). Germline lookup yields CDR1 MNHEY and CDR2 SMNVEV (reference sequence). This CDR3 comprises 16 residues. V was shortened by 3 bases and J by 3 bases, with 16 bases between the two germline ends. The DNA of the CDR3 is TGTGCCAGCAGTTTGGGGACGAACAGGCCTACAGATACGCAGTATTTT. Translating it yields CASSLGTNRPTDTQYF.

This clonotype was detected only a few times. The chain carries TRBV7-8 and TRBJ2-7; D might be TRBD1 (5 bases). The V and J ends lost 0 bases and 3 bases respectively, with 6 bases between them. This CDR3 is built from 13 residues. Germline CDR1 reads SGHVS; CDR2 reads FQNEAQ. CDR3 residues: CASSLAQGYEQYV. DNA for the CDR3: TGTGCCAGCAGCTTAGCGCAGGGCTACGAGCAGTACGTC.

The chain has TRBV6-6 and TRBJ2-5, with TRBD1 identical over 9 bases. This CDR3 has 16 residues. Trimming took 8 bases from V and 3 from J; bases not matched to a gene: 13. The V gene's germline CDR1 is MNHNY and CDR2 SVGAGI (reference sequence). The CDR3 bases are TGTGCCAGCTCCCCGTGGTGGACAGGGGTAGAAGAGACCCAGTACTTC. It translates to CASSPWWTGVEETQYF.

This clonotype was observed at least ten times. The chain uses TRBV7-2 and TRBJ2-1; D ambiguous. This CDR3 is built from 18 residues. V lost 1 base and J 2 bases, leaving 18 bases between the germline ends. Germline lookup yields CDR1 SGHTA and CDR2 FQGNSA. CDR3 in amino acids: CASSLVALAGTTYNEQFF. The CDR3 nucleotides are TGTGCCAGCAGCTTAGTGGCTTTGGCAGGCACCACCTACAATGAGCAGTTCTTC.

The table lists this clonotype with a few counts. V gene TRBV5-6 combines with J gene TRBJ1-1, with 8 bases identical to TRBD1. The CDR3 has 16 residues. Germline V gene lookup returns CDR1 SGHDT and CDR2 YYEEEE. Trimming cost V 4 bases and J 3 bases; bases outside gene matches: 11. The CDR3 spells CASSRGRGLADTEAFF. The CDR3 region has the DNA TGTGCCAGCAGCAGGGGCAGGGGGCTGGCGGACACTGAAGCTTTCTTT.